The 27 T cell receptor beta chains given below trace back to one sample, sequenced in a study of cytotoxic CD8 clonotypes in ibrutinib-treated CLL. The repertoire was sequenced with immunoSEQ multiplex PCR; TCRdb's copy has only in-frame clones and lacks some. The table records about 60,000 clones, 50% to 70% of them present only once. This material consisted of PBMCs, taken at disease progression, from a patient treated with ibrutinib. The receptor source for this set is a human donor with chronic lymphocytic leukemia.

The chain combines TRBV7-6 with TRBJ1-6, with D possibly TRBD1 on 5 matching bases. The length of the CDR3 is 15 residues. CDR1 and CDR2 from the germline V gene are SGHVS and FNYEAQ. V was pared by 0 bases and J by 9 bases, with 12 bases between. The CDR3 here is CASSLARAGSSPLHF. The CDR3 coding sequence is TGTGCCAGCAGCTTAGCGAGGGCAGGGAGTTCACCCCTCCACTTT.

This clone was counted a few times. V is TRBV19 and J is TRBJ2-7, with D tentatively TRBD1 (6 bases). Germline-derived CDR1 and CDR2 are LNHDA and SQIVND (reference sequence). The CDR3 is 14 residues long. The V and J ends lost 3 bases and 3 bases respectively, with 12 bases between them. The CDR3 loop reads CASSMQGNFYEQYF. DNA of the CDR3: TGTGCCAGTAGTATGCAGGGGAACTTCTACGAGCAGTACTTC.

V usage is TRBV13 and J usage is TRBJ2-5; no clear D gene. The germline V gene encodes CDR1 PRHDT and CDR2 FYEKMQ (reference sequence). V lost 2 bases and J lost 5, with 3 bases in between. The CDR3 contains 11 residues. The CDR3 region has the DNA TGTGCCAGCAGCTTAATGGAGACCCAGTACTTC. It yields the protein CASSLMETQYF.

The CDR3 sequence: CASSLSRDRDRGNTIYF. CDR3 nucleotides: TGTGCCAGCAGCCTAAGTCGTGACAGGGATCGCGGAAACACCATATATTTT. The chain employs TRBV7-2 and TRBJ1-3; TRBD1 matches at 7 bases. The CDR3 covers 17 residues. The trim removed 5 bases at V and 4 bases at J, leaving 14 bases unmatched. Germline V CDR1 and CDR2: SGHTA, FQGNSA. The complete variable domain, with remaining parts taken from reference TRBV7-2 and TRBJ1-3, reads GAGVSQSPSNKVTEKGKDVELRCDPISGHTALYWYRQSLGQGLEFLIYFQGNSAPDKSGLPSDRFSAERTGGSVSTLTIQRTQQEDSAVYLCASSLSRDRDRGNTIYFGEGSWLTVV.

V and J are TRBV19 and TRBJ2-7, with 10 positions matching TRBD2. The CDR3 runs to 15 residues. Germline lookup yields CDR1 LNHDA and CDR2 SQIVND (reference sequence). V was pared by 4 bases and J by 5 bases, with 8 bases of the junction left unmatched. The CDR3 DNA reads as TGTGCCAGTAGTAGCGGGTCTAGCGGGAGCCACGAGCAGTACTTC. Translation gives CASSSGSSGSHEQYF.

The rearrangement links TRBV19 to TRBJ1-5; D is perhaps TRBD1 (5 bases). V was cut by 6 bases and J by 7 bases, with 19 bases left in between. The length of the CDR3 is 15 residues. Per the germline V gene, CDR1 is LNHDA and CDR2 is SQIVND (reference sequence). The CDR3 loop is CASRGVGKENQPQHF. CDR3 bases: TGTGCCAGTAGAGGGGTTGGCAAGGAGAACCAGCCCCAGCATTTT.

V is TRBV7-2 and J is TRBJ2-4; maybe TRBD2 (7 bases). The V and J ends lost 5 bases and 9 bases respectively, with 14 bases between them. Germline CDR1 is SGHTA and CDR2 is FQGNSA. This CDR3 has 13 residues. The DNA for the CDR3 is TGTGCCAGCAGCACAACAGGGAGGGGCATTCAGTACTTC. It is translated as CASSTTGRGIQYF. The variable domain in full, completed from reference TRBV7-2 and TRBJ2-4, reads GAGVSQSPSNKVTEKGKDVELRCDPISGHTALYWYRQSLGQGLEFLIYFQGNSAPDKSGLPSDRFSAERTGGSVSTLTIQRTQQEDSAVYLCASSTTGRGIQYFGAGTRLSVL.

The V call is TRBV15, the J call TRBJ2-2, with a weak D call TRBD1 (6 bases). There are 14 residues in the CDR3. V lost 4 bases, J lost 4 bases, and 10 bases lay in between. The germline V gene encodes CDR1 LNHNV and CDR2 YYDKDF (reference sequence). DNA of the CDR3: TGTGCCACCAGCACAGGGGTGGCCACCGGGGAGCTGTTTTTT. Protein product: CATSTGVATGELFF.

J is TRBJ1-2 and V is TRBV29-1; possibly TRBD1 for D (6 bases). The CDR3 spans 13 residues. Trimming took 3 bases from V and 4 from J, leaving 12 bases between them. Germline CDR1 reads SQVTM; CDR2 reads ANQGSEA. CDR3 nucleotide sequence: TGCAGCGTTGACTCCACAGGGTCCTATGGCTACACCTTC. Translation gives CSVDSTGSYGYTF.

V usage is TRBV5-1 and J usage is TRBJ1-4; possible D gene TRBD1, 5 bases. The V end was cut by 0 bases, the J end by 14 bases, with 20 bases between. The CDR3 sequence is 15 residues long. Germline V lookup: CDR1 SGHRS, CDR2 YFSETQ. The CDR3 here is CASSLGSTAGESLFF. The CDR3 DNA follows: TGCGCCAGCAGCTTGGGTTCGACCGCGGGGGAAAGCCTGTTTTTT.

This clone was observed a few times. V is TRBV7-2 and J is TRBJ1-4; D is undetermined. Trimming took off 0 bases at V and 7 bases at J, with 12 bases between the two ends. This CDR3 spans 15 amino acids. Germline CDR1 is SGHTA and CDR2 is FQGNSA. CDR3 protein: CASSLAPQAGEKLFF. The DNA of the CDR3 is TGTGCCAGCAGCTTAGCACCCCAGGCCGGTGAAAAACTGTTTTTT.

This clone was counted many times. The CDR3 sequence: CASSLVGSTGELFF. As DNA, the CDR3 is TGTGCCAGCAGCTTAGTTGGGAGCACCGGGGAGCTGTTTTTT. The chain combines TRBV5-5 with TRBJ2-2, with D possibly TRBD2 on 5 matching bases. Per the germline V gene, CDR1 is SGHKS and CDR2 is YYEKEE (reference sequence). The V gene lost 2 bases and the J gene lost 4 bases, with 9 bases spanning the gap. The CDR3 consists of 14 residues.

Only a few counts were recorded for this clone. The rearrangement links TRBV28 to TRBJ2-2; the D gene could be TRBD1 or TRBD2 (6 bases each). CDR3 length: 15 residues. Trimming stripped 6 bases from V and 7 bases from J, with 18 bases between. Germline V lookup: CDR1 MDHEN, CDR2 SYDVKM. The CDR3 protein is CASRRGTPRGGELFF. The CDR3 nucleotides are TGTGCCAGCAGAAGGGGGACTCCAAGGGGCGGGGAGCTGTTTTTT.

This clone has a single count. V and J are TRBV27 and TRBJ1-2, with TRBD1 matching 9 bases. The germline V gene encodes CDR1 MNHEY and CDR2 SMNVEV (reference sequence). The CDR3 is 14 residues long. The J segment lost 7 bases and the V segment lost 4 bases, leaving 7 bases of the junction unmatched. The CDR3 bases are TGTGCCAGCAGTTCAATAACAGGGGGCCGTGGCTACACCTTC. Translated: CASSSITGGRGYTF.

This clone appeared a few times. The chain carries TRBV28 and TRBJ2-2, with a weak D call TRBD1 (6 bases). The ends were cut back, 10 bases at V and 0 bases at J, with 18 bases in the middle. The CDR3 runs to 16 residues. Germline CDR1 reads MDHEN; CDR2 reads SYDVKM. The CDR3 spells CAIDTSRTANTGELFF. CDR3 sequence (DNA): TGTGCCATCGACACGAGCAGGACAGCGAACACCGGGGAGCTGTTTTTT.

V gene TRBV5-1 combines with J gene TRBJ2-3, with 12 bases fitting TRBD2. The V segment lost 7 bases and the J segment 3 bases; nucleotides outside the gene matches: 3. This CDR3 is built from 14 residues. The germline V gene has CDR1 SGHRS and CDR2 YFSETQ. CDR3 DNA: TGCGCCAGCGGCGGGACTAGCGGGACAGATACGCAGTATTTT. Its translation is CASGGTSGTDTQYF.

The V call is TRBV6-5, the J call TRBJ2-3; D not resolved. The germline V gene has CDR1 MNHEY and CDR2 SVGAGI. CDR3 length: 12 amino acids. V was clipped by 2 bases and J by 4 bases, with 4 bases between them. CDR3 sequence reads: CASSYGSDTQYF. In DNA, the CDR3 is TGTGCCAGCAGTTACGGCTCAGATACGCAGTATTTT.

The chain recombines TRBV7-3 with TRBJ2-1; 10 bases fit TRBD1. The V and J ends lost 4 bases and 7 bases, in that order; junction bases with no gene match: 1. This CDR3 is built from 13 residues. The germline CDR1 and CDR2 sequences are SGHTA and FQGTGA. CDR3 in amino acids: CASSSGQGNEQFF. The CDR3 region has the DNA TGTGCCAGCAGCTCGGGACAGGGGAATGAGCAGTTCTTC. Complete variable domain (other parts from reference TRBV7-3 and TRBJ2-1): GAGVSQTPSNKVTEKGKYVELRCDPISGHTALYWYRQSLGQGPEFLIYFQGTGAADDSGLPNDRFFAVRPEGSVSTLKIQRTERGDSAVYLCASSSGQGNEQFFGPGTRLTVL.

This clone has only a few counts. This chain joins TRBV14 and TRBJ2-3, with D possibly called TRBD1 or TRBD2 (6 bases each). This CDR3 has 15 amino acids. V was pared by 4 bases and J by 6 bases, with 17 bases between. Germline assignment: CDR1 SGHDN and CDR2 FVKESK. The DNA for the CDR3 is TGTGCCAGCAGCCTTTTTAGGGGGGAAAGGGATACGCAGTATTTT. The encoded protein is CASSLFRGERDTQYF.

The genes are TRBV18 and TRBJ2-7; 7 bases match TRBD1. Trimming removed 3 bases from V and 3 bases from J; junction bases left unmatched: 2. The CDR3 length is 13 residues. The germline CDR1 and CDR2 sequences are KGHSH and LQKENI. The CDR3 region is CASSPDRVYEQYF. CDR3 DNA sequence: TGTGCCAGCTCACCCGACAGGGTCTACGAGCAGTACTTC.

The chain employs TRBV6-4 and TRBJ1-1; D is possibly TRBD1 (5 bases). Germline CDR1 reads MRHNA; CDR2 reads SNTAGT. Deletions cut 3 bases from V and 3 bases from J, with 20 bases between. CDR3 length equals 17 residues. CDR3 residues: CASSEYPAGTVDTEAFF. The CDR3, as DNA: TGTGCCAGCAGTGAGTATCCCGCAGGGACGGTAGACACTGAAGCTTTCTTT.

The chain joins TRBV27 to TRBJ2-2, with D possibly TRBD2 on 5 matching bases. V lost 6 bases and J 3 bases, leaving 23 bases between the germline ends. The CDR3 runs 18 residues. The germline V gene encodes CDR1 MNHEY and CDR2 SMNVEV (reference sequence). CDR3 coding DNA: TGTGCCAGCAGCCTATACGGTAGCCTGATCGGGGACACCGGGGAGCTGTTTTTT. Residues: CASSLYGSLIGDTGELFF.

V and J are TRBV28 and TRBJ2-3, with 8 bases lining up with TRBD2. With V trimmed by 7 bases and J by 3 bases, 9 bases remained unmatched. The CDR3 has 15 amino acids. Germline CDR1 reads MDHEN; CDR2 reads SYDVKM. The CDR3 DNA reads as TGTGCCAGCATCGGGGGGGCGGAGGGAACAGATACGCAGTATTTT. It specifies CASIGGAEGTDTQYF.

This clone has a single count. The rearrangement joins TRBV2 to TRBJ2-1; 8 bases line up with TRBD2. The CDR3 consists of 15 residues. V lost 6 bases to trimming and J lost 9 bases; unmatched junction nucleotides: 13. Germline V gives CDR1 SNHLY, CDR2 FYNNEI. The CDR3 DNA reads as TGTGCCAGCAGCCAGCTAGCGGGCGGAAGGGGTGAGCAGTTCTTC. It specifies CASSQLAGGRGEQFF.

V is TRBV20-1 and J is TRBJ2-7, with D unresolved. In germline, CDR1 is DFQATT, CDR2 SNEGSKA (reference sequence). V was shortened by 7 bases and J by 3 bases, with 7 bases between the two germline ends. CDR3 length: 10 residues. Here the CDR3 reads CSGVLYEQYF. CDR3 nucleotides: TGCAGTGGCGTACTCTACGAGCAGTACTTC.

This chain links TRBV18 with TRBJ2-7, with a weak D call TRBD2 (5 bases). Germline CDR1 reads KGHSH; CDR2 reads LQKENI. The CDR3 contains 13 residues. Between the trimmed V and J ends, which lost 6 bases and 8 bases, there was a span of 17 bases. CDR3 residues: CASSPPEGMKQYF. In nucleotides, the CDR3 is TGTGCCAGCTCCCCGCCTGAGGGTATGAAGCAGTACTTC.

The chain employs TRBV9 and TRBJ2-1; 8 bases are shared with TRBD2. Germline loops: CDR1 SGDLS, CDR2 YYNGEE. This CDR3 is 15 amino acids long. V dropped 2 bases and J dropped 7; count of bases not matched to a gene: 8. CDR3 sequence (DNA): TGTGCCAGCAGCGTGGGACTAGGGGGAGTGAATGAGCAGTTCTTC. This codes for CASSVGLGGVNEQFF. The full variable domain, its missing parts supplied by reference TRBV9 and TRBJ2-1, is DSGVTQTPKHLITATGQRVTLRCSPRSGDLSVYWYQQSLDQGLQFLIQYYNGEERAKGNILERFSAQQFPDLHSELNLSSLELGDSALYFCASSVGLGGVNEQFFGPGTRLTVL.